This T cell receptor beta chain was observed in a study of shared clonotypes between healthy human individuals (dated by TCRdb to 2020 to 2021). Broadly, across the study: Two women and three men aged 18 to 49 years were included in the cohort. Different laboratories and diverse techniques were used to prepare libraries and sequence TCR repertoires, to increase sequencing depth and limit assay-specific biases. Between about 0.94 and 8.9 billion PBMCs per donor were obtained by leukapheresis. To estimate repertoire size and how much clonotype sharing occurs between individuals, the study deeply sequenced the blood TCR repertoires of 4 to 6 healthy adults. Results the study describes overall, beyond this receptor: Because the study included a small number of donors, the genetic and exposure-history diversity represented was limited. Sampling was restricted to blood, and TCR repertoires in tissues likely differ from the TCR repertoires found in blood. Based on pairwise subsampling, the degree of clonotype sharing among donors was expected to be affected by sequencing depth.

About this clone: It lacks a known antigen. No base qualities exist here, and no much larger clone lies one base off it.

Healthy HIV-negative adults with no recently reported acute infections or vaccinations were included as donors. Every donor was a Caucasian adult residing in Nashville, Tennessee, USA. For unsorted samples, about 90 million PBMCs were counted and genomic DNA was extracted with the QIAamp DNA Blood Mini kit. After blood collection by leukapheresis, PBMCs were isolated using Ficoll-Histopaque density gradient centrifugation and then cryopreserved in the vapor phase of liquid nitrogen. Using the deep immunoSEQ assay, multiplex PCR amplified TCR CDR3 regions from genomic DNA. Genomic DNA extracted from each cell subset was distributed evenly over all wells of several immunoSEQ 96-well plates, and each plate served as one replicate. For unsorted PBMC, around 310 ng of genomic DNA, equivalent to about 30,000 T cell genomes, went into each replicate PCR. Ten immunoSEQ deep assay plates were used to sequence the unsorted PBMC genomic DNA. Purified libraries were quantified with a Qubit 3.0 fluorometer, sized on a Bioanalyzer 2100, and re-quantified with the KAPA Library Quantification kit. A separate single-read 150-cycle Illumina NextSeq 550 flow cell was used to sequence each immunoSEQ 96-well plate. As for how the authors treated the data: Because the immunoSEQ output included only junctional sequences and no quality scores, the filtering could not be the same as the filtering used for full-length reads. Sequences were annotated with PyIR, a Python wrapper for IgBLAST v1.9, using IMGT germline references to assign V/J genes and CDR3. Reads were removed for weak V/J assignments (E-value above 1e-6), missing CDR3, stop codons, out-of-frame junctions, or ambiguous translated residues. V3J clonotypes were defined by identical inferred V gene, J gene, and CDR3 amino acid sequence. Percentage overlap between repertoires was computed as shared unique clonotypes divided by the size of the smaller repertoire. Richness of each repertoire was evaluated using RTK rarefaction, the Chao1 estimator, and Recon v2.1 estimates of unobserved clonotypes. Here the immuneACCESS table is served through TCRdb, limited to in-frame sequences with V and J called. Missing clones are a known gap in these copies; in checked studies unresolved V genes cover under half, and the rest lacks a known reason. V and J calls and clone size are as listed in that table; D and trimming were resolved from the DNA. Within this sample are approximately 500,000 clones, with 70% to 85% of them counted one time only. Jointly, the top ten make up 12% of the sample.

The sample consisted of PBMCs. This receptor was obtained from a woman aged 35 to 49 in good health. Some clones in this sample may be carry-over from other donors' samples.

The nucleotide sequence reads TGTGCCTGGAGCCGATCGGGACAGAGGAACACTGAAGCTTTCTTT. It translates as CAWSRSGQRNTEAFF. This chain joins TRBV30 to TRBJ1-1; 7 junctional bases match TRBD1. Via the germline V gene (reference sequence), CDR1 is GTSNPN and CDR2 SVGIG. Trimming leaves V shorter by 3 bases and J shorter by 1 base, with the junction holding 8 bases beyond the gene matches. There are 15 amino acids in the CDR3, from cysteine to phenylalanine inclusive. The kept DNA is CDR3 alone, 45 bases in frame from the first base.